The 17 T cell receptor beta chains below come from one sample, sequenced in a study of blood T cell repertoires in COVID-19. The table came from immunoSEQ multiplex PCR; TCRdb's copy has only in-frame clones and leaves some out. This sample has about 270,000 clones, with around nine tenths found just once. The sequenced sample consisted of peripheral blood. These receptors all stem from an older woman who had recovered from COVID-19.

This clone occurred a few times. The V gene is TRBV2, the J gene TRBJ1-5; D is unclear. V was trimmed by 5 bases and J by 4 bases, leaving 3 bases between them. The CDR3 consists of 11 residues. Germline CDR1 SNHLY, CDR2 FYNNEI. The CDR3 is CASSRNQPQHF. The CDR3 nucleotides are TGTGCCAGCAGTCGGAATCAGCCCCAGCATTTT.

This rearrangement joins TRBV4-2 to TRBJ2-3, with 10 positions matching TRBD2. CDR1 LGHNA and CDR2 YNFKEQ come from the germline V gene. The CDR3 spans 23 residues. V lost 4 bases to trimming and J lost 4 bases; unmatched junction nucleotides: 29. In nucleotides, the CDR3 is TGTGCCAGCAGCCCCCTGGGCGGAAGGGGCCTAGCGGGGGCCCTCTTGCGCGCAGATACGCAGTATTTT. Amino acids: CASSPLGGRGLAGALLRADTQYF.

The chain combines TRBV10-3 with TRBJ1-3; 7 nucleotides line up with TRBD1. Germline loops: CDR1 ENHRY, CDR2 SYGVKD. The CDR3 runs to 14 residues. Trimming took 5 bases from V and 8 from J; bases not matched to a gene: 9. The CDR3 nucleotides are TGTGCCATCAGTCGGACAGGAGGGGACCACACCATATATTTT. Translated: CAISRTGGDHTIYF.

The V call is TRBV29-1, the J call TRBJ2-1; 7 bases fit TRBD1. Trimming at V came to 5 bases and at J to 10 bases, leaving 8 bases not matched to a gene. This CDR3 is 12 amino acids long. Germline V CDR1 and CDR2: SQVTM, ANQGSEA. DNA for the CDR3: TGCAGCGTTCAGACAACAGGGGTAGAGCAGTTCTTC. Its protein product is CSVQTTGVEQFF.

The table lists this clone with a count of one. The CDR3 region has the DNA TGCGCCAGCAGCTATTTGACAGGGGGAGCGGACACTGAAGCTTTCTTT. As protein: CASSYLTGGADTEAFF. This rearrangement joins TRBV5-1 to TRBJ1-1, with TRBD1 identical over 9 bases. Germline CDR1 and CDR2: SGHRS and YFSETQ. The CDR3 sequence is 16 residues long. V dropped 3 bases and J dropped 3; count of bases not matched to a gene: 9.

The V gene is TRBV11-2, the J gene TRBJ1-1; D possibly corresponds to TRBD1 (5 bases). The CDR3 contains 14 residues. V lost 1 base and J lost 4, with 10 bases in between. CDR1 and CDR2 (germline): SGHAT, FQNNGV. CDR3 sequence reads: CASSLGTSSTEAFF. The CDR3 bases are TGTGCCAGCAGCTTAGGGACATCCAGCACTGAAGCTTTCTTT.

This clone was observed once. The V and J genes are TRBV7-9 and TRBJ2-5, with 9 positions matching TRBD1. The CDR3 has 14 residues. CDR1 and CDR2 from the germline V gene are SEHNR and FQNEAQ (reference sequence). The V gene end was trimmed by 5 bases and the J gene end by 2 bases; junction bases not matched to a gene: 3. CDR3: CASSPDRGQETQYF. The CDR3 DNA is TGTGCCAGCAGCCCGGACAGGGGACAAGAGACCCAGTACTTC.

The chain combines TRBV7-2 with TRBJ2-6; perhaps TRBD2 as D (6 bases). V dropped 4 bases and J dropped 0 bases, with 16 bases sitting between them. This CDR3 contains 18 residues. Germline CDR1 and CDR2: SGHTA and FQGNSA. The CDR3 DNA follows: TGTGCCAGCAGCTATTACTCGGGAGCACTCTCTGGGGCCAACGTCCTGACTTTC. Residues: CASSYYSGALSGANVLTF.

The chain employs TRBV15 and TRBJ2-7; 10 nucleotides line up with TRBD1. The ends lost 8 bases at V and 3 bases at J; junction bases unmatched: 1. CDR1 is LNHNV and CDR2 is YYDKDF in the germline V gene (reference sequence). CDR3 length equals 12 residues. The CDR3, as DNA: TGTGCCACCGGGACAGGGGTCTACGAGCAGTACTTC. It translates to CATGTGVYEQYF.

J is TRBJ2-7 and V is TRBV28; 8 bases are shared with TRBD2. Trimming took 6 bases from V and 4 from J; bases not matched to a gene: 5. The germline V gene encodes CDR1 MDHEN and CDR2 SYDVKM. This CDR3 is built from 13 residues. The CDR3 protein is CASRSGGIYEQYF. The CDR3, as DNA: TGTGCCAGCAGGAGCGGGGGTATATACGAGCAGTACTTC.

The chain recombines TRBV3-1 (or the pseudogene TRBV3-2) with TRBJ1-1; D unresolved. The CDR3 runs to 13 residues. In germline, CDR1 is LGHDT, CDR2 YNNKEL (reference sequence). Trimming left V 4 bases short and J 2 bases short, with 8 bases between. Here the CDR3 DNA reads TGTGCCAGCAGCCTCGGAGGCAACACTGAAGCTTTCTTT. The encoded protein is CASSLGGNTEAFF.

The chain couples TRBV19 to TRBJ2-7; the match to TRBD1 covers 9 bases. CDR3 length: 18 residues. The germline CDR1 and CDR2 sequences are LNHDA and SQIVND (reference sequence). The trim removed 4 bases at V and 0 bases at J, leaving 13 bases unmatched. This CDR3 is CASSNTGQGTYSSYEQYF. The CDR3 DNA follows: TGTGCCAGTAGTAACACGGGACAGGGAACCTACAGCTCCTACGAGCAGTACTTC.

For the CDR3, the DNA is TGCAGCGTTTCGGACAACTCTGGAAACACCATATATTTT. As protein: CSVSDNSGNTIYF. V gene TRBV29-1 combines with J gene TRBJ1-3; D may be TRBD1 (5 bases). Germline CDR1 SQVTM, CDR2 ANQGSEA. Trimming left V 5 bases short and J 0 bases short, with 8 bases between. The CDR3 is 13 residues long.

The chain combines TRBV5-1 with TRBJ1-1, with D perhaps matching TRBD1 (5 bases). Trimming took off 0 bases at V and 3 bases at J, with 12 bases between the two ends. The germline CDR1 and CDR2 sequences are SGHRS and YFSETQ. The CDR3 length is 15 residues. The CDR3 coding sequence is TGCGCCAGCAGCTTGGCAGGGCCCGGATACACTGAAGCTTTCTTT. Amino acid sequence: CASSLAGPGYTEAFF.

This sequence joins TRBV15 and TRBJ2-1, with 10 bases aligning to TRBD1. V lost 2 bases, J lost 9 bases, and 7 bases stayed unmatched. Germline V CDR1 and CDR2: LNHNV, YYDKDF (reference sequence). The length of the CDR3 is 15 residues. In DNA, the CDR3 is TGTGCCACCAGCAGATCGGGACAGGGGTTTGGTGAGCAGTTCTTC. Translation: CATSRSGQGFGEQFF.

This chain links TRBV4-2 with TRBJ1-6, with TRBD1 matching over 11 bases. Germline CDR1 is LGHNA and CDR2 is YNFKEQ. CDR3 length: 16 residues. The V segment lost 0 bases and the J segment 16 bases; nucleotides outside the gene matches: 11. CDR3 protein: CASSQDRRGTGGFLHF. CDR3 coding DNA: TGTGCCAGCAGCCAAGATAGGAGGGGGACAGGGGGTTTTCTCCACTTT.

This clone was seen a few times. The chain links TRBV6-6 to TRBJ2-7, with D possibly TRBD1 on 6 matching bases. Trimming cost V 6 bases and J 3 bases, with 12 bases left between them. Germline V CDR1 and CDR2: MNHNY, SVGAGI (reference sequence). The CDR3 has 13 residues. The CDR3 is CASRTGRNYEQYF. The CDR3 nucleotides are TGTGCCAGCAGGACAGGAAGAAACTACGAGCAGTACTTC.